This T cell receptor (beta chain) is drawn from a study of cytomegalovirus exposure and HLA in healthy donors. Healthy bone marrow donors made up the donor group. Broader study findings: Productive status was seen about 90% or about 30% of the time for most TCR beta V segments in an earlier analysis. A further, later analysis showed that HLA-associated TCR beta chains (compared with equally common others) were more clonally expanded. Indistinguishable V segments such as TRBV6-2 and TRBV6-3 were excluded.

This clone was observed a few times. The antigen is unknown. Primers: 60 Vbeta forward and 13 Jbeta reverse. Profiling relied on immunoSEQ multiplex PCR, and the TCRdb table lists in-frame clones only, not all of them. The sample holds 25,000 to 35,000 clones, roughly 60% seen once. The CDR3 length is 14 residues. Germline V gives CDR1 SGHDT, CDR2 YYEEEE. V lost 4 bases, J lost 3 bases, and 6 bases stayed unmatched. This chain uses TRBV5-6 with TRBJ2-7, with 8 bases fitting TRBD1. The sample comprised PBMCs. This sequence originates from a man aged 45-60 years in good health and CMV-seropositive. The CDR3, as DNA: TGTGCCAGCAGCCGCGGACAGGGACTCTACGAGCAGTACTTC. It encodes CASSRGQGLYEQYF.